These 9 T cell receptor beta chains share one sample of origin, sequenced in a study of T cell responses to AZD1222 COVID-19 vaccine. TCRdb keeps only in-frame clones here, not all; method: immunoSEQ multiplex PCR. The data show more than 70,000 clones, 91% seen once. The material sequenced was peripheral blood, taken 28 days after the second AZD1222 dose. The receptors stem from an adult who received the AZD1222 COVID-19 vaccine.

Worth noting for this clone: Other DNA sequences in the same sample also yield this CDR3. V gene TRBV3-1 (or the pseudogene TRBV3-2) combines with J gene TRBJ2-7; D call uncertain. CDR1 is LGHDT and CDR2 is YNNKEL in the germline V gene (reference sequence). This CDR3 comprises 12 residues. V was shortened by 4 bases and J by 0 bases, with 4 bases between the two germline ends. CDR3 nucleotide sequence: TGTGCCAGCAGCCCTAGCTCCTACGAGCAGTACTTC. Protein: CASSPSSYEQYF.

The V gene is TRBV5-4, the J gene TRBJ1-2, with a possible D match to TRBD1 (6 bases). This CDR3 has 15 residues. The V gene's germline CDR1 is SGHNT and CDR2 YYREEE (reference sequence). The V gene lost 3 bases and the J gene lost 8 bases, with 20 bases spanning the gap. The CDR3, as DNA: TGTGCCAGCAGCTCATTCCGACAGGTTGAATCGGGCTACACCTTC. Translation: CASSSFRQVESGYTF.

The chain joins TRBV9 to TRBJ1-2, with D perhaps matching TRBD1 (6 bases). This CDR3 contains 14 residues. Germline V CDR1 and CDR2: SGDLS, YYNGEE. V was trimmed by 3 bases and J by 8 bases, leaving 17 bases between them. CDR3 nucleotide sequence: TGTGCCAGCAGCGCCTCCCGGGACAACGAAGGCTACACCTTC. It translates to CASSASRDNEGYTF.

This rearrangement joins TRBV4-2 to TRBJ2-2, with TRBD2 as a possible D gene (5 bases). Per the germline V gene, CDR1 is LGHNA and CDR2 is YNFKEQ. The CDR3 loop spans 16 amino acids. V lost 0 bases, J lost 1 base, and 9 bases lay in between. CDR3 sequence (DNA): TGTGCCAGCAGCCAAGAATACCGGGGGAACACCGGGGAGCTGTTTTTT. This sequence encodes CASSQEYRGNTGELFF.

The V and J genes are TRBV5-8 and TRBJ2-5; the D gene is possibly TRBD2 (6 bases). The CDR3 is 15 amino acids. The V end was cut by 4 bases, the J end by 5 bases, with 18 bases between. Germline V lookup: CDR1 SGHTS, CDR2 YDEGEE. The CDR3 sequence: CASSPFRTGVETQYF. The CDR3 nucleotides are TGTGCCAGCAGCCCCTTTAGGACGGGAGTGGAGACCCAGTACTTC.

The J gene is TRBJ2-1, the V gene TRBV19; TRBD1 matches 12 bases. The CDR3 totals 17 residues. Germline CDR1 is LNHDA and CDR2 is SQIVND (reference sequence). The ends lost 6 bases at V and 4 bases at J; junction bases unmatched: 10. This chain's CDR3 is CASRDRDRGRVYNEQFF. CDR3 nucleotides: TGTGCCAGTAGGGACCGGGACAGGGGGCGCGTTTACAATGAGCAGTTCTTC.

This clone was counted between two and nine times. This chain links TRBV6-2 or TRBV6-3 with TRBJ2-1; D might be TRBD2 (7 bases). Germline V CDR1 and CDR2: MNHEY, SVGEGT. The CDR3 runs to 14 residues. V dropped 2 bases and J dropped 6 bases, with 11 bases sitting between them. The DNA for the CDR3 is TGTGCCAGCAGTTACGGACGGGGGGCCAATGAGCAGTTCTTC. As protein: CASSYGRGANEQFF.

The J gene is TRBJ1-2, the V gene TRBV7-9; TRBD1 is a possible D gene (5 bases). Germline values: CDR1 SEHNR, CDR2 FQNEAQ (reference sequence). The CDR3 is made up of 13 amino acids. V was trimmed by 5 bases and J by 3 bases, leaving 10 bases between them. The CDR3 spells CASSATAHYGYTF. The CDR3 coding sequence is TGTGCCAGCAGCGCGACAGCCCACTATGGCTACACCTTC.

V and J are TRBV10-3 and TRBJ1-1; 9 bases match TRBD1. Germline V gene lookup returns CDR1 ENHRY and CDR2 SYGVKD. Trimming at V came to 7 bases and at J to 3 bases, leaving 6 bases not matched to a gene. The length of the CDR3 is 14 residues. Here the CDR3 DNA reads TGTGCCATCATCCCGGGACAGGGTTACACTGAAGCTTTCTTT. This sequence encodes CAIIPGQGYTEAFF.